Each of the 4 T cell receptor beta chains below was sequenced from the same sample in a study of CD4 T cells in relation to SARS-CoV-2 and coronaviruses listed by TCRdb under 2021. Antigens of these TCRs are unknown. CD4+ T cells from unexposed donors were collected before the COVID-19 pandemic (2011-2018). After more than nine days of culture, CD4+ T cells were isolated with the EasySep CD4+ T cell isolation kit. Library preparation was by the immunoSEQ multiplex PCR assay. The source is immuneACCESS, and TCRdb retained only in-frame sequences with V and J called. Part of the clones is not carried over; for the studies checked, unresolved V genes explain less than half of this, and the remainder is unexplained. Within this sample are about 26,000 clones, with around 80% of them counted one time only. The leading ten clones occupy over 9.5% of the sample. The material sequenced was CD4+ T cells from PBMCs, cultured in vitro. The receptor set was obtained from a human donor in good health.

This rearrangement joins TRBV6-5 to TRBJ2-1; 12 bases are a match to TRBD2. The CDR3 has 15 residues. Germline lookup yields CDR1 MNHEY and CDR2 SVGAGI. V dropped 6 bases and J dropped 3; count of bases not matched to a gene: 3. The CDR3 DNA is TGTGCCAGCAGCCAACTAGCGGGGGGCTACAATGAGCAGTTCTTC. It codes for CASSQLAGGYNEQFF.

The chain has TRBV7-9 and TRBJ2-5; D call uncertain. Trimming took 1 base from V and 4 from J, leaving 4 bases between them. Germline CDR1 is SEHNR and CDR2 is FQNEAQ (reference sequence). The CDR3 is 12 amino acids. The CDR3 DNA follows: TGTGCCAGCAGCTTAGACATAGAGACCCAGTACTTC. Protein product: CASSLDIETQYF.

The chain couples TRBV6-5 to TRBJ1-6; 7 bases are shared with TRBD1. The V segment lost 7 bases and the J segment 7 bases; nucleotides outside the gene matches: 10. Germline-derived CDR1 and CDR2 are MNHEY and SVGAGI. The CDR3 extends over 15 amino acids. In nucleotides, the CDR3 is TGTGCCAGCAATACATCCCCCAGGGGGAATTCACCCCTCCACTTT. Translation: CASNTSPRGNSPLHF.

The genes are TRBV11-2 and TRBJ1-1; D gene ambiguous. Trimming pared 1 base from V and 1 base from J, leaving 4 bases between. The germline gives CDR1 SGHAT, CDR2 FQNNGV. The CDR3 is 13 residues long. This CDR3 is CASSLGGNTEAFF. The CDR3 DNA is TGTGCCAGCAGCTTAGGGGGGAACACTGAAGCTTTCTTT.